One and the same sample provided the 6 T cell receptor beta chains below, sequenced in a study of T cell responses to AZD1222 COVID-19 vaccine. The table came from immunoSEQ multiplex PCR; TCRdb's copy has only in-frame clones and leaves some out. This table holds around 100,000 clones, approximately 88% found once. This specimen was peripheral blood, taken on day 0 of AZD1222 vaccination. The receptors originated from an adult in good health.

The genes are TRBV6-2 or TRBV6-3 and TRBJ1-1, with D uncertain. V lost 4 bases, J lost 1 base, and 13 bases lay in between. The germline V gene has CDR1 MNHEY and CDR2 SVGEGT. The CDR3 extends over 15 amino acids. CDR3 in amino acids: CASSFVGPKNTEAFF. As DNA, the CDR3 is TGTGCCAGCAGTTTCGTGGGTCCGAAGAACACTGAAGCTTTCTTT.

The chain employs TRBV6-5 and TRBJ1-4; no clear D gene. CDR1 MNHEY and CDR2 SVGAGI come from the germline V gene. The V end lost 5 bases, the J end lost 6 bases, and 13 bases lay between the germline ends. CDR3 length equals 14 residues. The DNA for the CDR3 is TGTGCCAGCAGTAAGCGGACGGGCGATGAAAAACTGTTTTTT. Protein: CASSKRTGDEKLFF.

The chain uses TRBV27 and TRBJ1-1; D might be TRBD1 (5 bases). Germline V gene sequence: CDR1 MNHEY, CDR2 SMNVEV (reference sequence). There are 11 residues in the CDR3. Trimming took off 3 bases at V and 7 bases at J, with 6 bases between the two ends. The chain's CDR3 is CASSFRGEAFF. The CDR3 region has the DNA TGTGCCAGCAGTTTTAGGGGTGAAGCTTTCTTT.

A single count supports this clone. The CDR3 region has the DNA TGTGCCAGCAGGGAACAGGGCTTTGAAGCTTTCTTT. Amino acid sequence: CASREQGFEAFF. The genes are TRBV2 and TRBJ1-1, with D maybe TRBD1 (6 bases). CDR3 length: 12 amino acids. Germline-derived CDR1 and CDR2 are SNHLY and FYNNEI. Trimming cost V 6 bases and J 7 bases, with 12 bases left between them.

V gene TRBV5-5 combines with J gene TRBJ2-7; TRBD2 aligns across 8 bases. Germline CDR1 reads SGHKS; CDR2 reads YYEKEE (reference sequence). CDR3 size: 12 residues. The ends lost 5 bases at V and 3 bases at J; junction bases unmatched: 1. The CDR3 protein is CASSAGGYEQYF. DNA for the CDR3: TGTGCCAGCAGTGCGGGGGGCTACGAGCAGTACTTC.

The J gene is TRBJ2-7, the V gene TRBV10-3; a weak D match, TRBD1 (6 bases). V lost 8 bases and J lost 3, with 11 bases in between. Germline V gene sequence: CDR1 ENHRY, CDR2 SYGVKD. The CDR3 consists of 12 residues. This CDR3 reads CAIRDTFYEQYF. The CDR3 DNA sequence: TGTGCCATCCGGGACACGTTCTACGAGCAGTACTTC.